This TCR beta chain was sequenced for a study of CD8+ T cells in alopecia areata. As the sequencing template, cDNA was produced by extracting RNA and reverse transcribing it. The table came from immunoSEQ multiplex PCR; TCRdb's copy has only in-frame clones and leaves some out. Of roughly 99,000 clones in the sample, 80% to 85% were seen once. Sample treatment: oral pan-JAK inhibitor, 5-10 mg twice daily. Trimming removed 1 base from V and 4 bases from J; junction bases left unmatched: 11. The CDR3 covers 19 residues. CDR1 SGHVS and CDR2 FQNEAQ come from the germline V gene. This sequence was found in a human donor with alopecia areata. The specimen comprised CD8+ T cells sorted from blood, sampled at week 24, from a patient treated with tofacitinib. The chain employs TRBV7-8 and TRBJ2-2, with 11 bases lining up with TRBD2. This chain's CDR3 is CASSLVLTSGVRGTGELFF. The CDR3 nucleotides are TGTGCCAGCAGCTTAGTCCTGACTAGCGGGGTGCGGGGCACCGGGGAGCTGTTTTTT.